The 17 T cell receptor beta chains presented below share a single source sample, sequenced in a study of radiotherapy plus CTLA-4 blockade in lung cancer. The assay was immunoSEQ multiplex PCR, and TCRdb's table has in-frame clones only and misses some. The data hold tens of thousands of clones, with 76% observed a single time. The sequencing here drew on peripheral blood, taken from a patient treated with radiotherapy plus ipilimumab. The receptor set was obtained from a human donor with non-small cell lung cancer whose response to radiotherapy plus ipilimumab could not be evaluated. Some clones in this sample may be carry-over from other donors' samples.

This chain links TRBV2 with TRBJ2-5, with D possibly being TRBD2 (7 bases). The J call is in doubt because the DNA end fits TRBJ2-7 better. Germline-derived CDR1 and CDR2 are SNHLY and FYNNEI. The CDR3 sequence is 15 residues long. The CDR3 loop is CASSELGGVSYEQYF. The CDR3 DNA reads TGTGCCAGCAGTGAATTAGGGGGGGTATCCTACGAGCAGTACTTC.

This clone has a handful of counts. CDR3 loop: CASSSYFTEAFF. The DNA of the CDR3 is TGTGCCAGCAGTTCATACTTCACTGAAGCTTTCTTT. The chain has TRBV7-8 and TRBJ1-1; D is ambiguous. The V gene lost 6 bases and the J gene lost 4 bases, with 9 bases spanning the gap. The CDR3 runs 12 residues. Germline V gene sequence: CDR1 SGHVS, CDR2 FQNEAQ.

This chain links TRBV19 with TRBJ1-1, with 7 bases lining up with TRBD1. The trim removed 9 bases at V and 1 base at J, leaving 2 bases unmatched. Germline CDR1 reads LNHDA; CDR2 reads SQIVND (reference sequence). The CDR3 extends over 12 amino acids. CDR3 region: CASRGWNTEAFF. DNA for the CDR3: TGTGCCAGCAGGGGGTGGAACACTGAAGCTTTCTTT.

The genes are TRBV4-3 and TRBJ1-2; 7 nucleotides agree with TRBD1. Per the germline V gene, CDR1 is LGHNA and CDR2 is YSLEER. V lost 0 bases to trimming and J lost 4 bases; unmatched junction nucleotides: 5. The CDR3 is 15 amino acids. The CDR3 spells CASSQDRTGPYGYTF. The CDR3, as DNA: TGCGCCAGCAGCCAAGATCGGACAGGTCCCTATGGCTACACCTTC.

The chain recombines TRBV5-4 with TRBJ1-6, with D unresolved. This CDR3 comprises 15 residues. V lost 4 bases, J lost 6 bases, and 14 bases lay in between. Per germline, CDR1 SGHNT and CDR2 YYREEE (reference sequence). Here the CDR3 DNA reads TGTGCCAGCAGCGCCTGGGGAGGTGGTAATTCACCCCTCCACTTT. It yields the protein CASSAWGGGNSPLHF.

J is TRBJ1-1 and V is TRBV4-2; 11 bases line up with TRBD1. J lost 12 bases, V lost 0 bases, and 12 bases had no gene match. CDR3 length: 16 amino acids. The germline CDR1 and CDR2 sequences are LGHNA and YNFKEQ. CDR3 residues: CASSQEPGQGDSRSFF. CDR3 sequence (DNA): TGTGCCAGCAGCCAAGAACCGGGACAGGGGGATTCGAGGTCTTTCTTT.

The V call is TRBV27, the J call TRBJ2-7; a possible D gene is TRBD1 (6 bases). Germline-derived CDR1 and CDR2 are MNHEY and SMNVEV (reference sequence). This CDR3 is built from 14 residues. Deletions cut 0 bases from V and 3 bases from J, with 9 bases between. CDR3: CASSLSSTGYEQYF. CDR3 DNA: TGTGCCAGCAGTTTATCGTCGACAGGCTACGAGCAGTACTTC.

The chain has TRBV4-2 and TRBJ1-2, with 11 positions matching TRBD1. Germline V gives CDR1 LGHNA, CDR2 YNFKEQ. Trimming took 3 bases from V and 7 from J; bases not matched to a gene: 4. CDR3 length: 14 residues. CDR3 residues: CASSQGQGVAGYTF. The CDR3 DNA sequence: TGTGCCAGCAGCCAGGGACAGGGGGTTGCTGGCTACACCTTC.

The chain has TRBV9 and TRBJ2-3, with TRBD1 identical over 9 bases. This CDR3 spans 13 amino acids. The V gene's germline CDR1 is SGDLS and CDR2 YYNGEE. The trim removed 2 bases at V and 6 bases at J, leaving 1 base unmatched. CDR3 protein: CASSVGTGDTQYF. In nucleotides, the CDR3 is TGTGCCAGCAGCGTGGGGACAGGGGATACGCAGTATTTT.

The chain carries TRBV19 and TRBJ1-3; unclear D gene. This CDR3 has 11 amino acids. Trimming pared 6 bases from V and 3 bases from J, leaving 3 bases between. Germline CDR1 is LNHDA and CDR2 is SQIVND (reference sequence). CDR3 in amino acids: CASSLGNTIYF. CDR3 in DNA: TGTGCCAGTAGCCTTGGAAACACCATATATTTT. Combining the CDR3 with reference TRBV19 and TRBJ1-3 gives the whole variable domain DGGITQSPKYLFRKEGQNVTLSCEQNLNHDAMYWYRQDPGQGLRLIYYSQIVNDFQKGDIAEGYSVSREKKESFPLTVTSAQKNPTAFYLCASSLGNTIYFGEGSWLTVV.

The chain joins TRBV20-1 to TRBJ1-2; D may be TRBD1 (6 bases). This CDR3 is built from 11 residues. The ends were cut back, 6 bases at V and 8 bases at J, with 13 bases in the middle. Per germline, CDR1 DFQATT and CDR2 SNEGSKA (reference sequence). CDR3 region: CSAAGVRGYTF. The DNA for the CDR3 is TGCAGTGCAGCAGGGGTGAGAGGCTACACCTTC.

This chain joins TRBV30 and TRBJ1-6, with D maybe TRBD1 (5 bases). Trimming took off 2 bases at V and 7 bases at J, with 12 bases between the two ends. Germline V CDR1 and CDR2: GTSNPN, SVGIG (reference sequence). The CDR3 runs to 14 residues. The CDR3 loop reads CAWSYGRTNSPLHF. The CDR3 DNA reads TGTGCCTGGAGTTATGGCCGGACAAATTCACCCCTCCACTTT.

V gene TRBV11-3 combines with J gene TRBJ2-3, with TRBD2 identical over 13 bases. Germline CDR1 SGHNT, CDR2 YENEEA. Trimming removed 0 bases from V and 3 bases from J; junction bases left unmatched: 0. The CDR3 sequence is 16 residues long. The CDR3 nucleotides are TGTGCCAGCAGCTTAGAGACTAGCGGGGGGACAGATACGCAGTATTTT. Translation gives CASSLETSGGTDTQYF. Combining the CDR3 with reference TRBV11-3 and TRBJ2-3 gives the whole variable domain EAGVVQSPRYKIIEKKQPVAFWCNPISGHNTLYWYLQNLGQGPELLIRYENEEAVDDSQLPKDRFSAERLKGVDSTLKIQPAELGDSAVYLCASSLETSGGTDTQYFGPGTRLTVL.

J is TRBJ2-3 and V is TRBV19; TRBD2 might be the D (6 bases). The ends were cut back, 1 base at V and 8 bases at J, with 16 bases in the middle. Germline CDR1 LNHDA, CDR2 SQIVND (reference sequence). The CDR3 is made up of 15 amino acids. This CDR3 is CASSIGGTGRGTQYF. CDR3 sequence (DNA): TGTGCCAGTAGTATAGGAGGGACGGGGCGGGGTACGCAGTATTTT.

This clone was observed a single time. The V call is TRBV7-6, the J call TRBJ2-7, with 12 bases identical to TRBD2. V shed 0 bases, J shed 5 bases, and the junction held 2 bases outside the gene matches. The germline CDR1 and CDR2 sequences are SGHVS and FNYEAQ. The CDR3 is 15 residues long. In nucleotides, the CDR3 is TGTGCCAGCAGCTTAGCGGGACTAGCGGGTAACGAGCAGTACTTC. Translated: CASSLAGLAGNEQYF.

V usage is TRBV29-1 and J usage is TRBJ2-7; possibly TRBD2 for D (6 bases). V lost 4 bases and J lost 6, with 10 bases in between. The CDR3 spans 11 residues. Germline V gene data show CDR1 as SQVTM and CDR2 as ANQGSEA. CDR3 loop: CSVGGGAEQYF. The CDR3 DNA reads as TGCAGCGTTGGGGGCGGGGCCGAGCAGTACTTC.

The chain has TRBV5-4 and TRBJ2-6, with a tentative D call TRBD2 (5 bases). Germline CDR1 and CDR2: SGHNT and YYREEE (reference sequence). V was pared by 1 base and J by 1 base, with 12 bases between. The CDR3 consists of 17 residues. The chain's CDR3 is CASSLPGMLSGANVLTF. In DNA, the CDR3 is TGTGCCAGCAGCTTGCCGGGGATGCTATCTGGGGCCAACGTCCTGACTTTC.